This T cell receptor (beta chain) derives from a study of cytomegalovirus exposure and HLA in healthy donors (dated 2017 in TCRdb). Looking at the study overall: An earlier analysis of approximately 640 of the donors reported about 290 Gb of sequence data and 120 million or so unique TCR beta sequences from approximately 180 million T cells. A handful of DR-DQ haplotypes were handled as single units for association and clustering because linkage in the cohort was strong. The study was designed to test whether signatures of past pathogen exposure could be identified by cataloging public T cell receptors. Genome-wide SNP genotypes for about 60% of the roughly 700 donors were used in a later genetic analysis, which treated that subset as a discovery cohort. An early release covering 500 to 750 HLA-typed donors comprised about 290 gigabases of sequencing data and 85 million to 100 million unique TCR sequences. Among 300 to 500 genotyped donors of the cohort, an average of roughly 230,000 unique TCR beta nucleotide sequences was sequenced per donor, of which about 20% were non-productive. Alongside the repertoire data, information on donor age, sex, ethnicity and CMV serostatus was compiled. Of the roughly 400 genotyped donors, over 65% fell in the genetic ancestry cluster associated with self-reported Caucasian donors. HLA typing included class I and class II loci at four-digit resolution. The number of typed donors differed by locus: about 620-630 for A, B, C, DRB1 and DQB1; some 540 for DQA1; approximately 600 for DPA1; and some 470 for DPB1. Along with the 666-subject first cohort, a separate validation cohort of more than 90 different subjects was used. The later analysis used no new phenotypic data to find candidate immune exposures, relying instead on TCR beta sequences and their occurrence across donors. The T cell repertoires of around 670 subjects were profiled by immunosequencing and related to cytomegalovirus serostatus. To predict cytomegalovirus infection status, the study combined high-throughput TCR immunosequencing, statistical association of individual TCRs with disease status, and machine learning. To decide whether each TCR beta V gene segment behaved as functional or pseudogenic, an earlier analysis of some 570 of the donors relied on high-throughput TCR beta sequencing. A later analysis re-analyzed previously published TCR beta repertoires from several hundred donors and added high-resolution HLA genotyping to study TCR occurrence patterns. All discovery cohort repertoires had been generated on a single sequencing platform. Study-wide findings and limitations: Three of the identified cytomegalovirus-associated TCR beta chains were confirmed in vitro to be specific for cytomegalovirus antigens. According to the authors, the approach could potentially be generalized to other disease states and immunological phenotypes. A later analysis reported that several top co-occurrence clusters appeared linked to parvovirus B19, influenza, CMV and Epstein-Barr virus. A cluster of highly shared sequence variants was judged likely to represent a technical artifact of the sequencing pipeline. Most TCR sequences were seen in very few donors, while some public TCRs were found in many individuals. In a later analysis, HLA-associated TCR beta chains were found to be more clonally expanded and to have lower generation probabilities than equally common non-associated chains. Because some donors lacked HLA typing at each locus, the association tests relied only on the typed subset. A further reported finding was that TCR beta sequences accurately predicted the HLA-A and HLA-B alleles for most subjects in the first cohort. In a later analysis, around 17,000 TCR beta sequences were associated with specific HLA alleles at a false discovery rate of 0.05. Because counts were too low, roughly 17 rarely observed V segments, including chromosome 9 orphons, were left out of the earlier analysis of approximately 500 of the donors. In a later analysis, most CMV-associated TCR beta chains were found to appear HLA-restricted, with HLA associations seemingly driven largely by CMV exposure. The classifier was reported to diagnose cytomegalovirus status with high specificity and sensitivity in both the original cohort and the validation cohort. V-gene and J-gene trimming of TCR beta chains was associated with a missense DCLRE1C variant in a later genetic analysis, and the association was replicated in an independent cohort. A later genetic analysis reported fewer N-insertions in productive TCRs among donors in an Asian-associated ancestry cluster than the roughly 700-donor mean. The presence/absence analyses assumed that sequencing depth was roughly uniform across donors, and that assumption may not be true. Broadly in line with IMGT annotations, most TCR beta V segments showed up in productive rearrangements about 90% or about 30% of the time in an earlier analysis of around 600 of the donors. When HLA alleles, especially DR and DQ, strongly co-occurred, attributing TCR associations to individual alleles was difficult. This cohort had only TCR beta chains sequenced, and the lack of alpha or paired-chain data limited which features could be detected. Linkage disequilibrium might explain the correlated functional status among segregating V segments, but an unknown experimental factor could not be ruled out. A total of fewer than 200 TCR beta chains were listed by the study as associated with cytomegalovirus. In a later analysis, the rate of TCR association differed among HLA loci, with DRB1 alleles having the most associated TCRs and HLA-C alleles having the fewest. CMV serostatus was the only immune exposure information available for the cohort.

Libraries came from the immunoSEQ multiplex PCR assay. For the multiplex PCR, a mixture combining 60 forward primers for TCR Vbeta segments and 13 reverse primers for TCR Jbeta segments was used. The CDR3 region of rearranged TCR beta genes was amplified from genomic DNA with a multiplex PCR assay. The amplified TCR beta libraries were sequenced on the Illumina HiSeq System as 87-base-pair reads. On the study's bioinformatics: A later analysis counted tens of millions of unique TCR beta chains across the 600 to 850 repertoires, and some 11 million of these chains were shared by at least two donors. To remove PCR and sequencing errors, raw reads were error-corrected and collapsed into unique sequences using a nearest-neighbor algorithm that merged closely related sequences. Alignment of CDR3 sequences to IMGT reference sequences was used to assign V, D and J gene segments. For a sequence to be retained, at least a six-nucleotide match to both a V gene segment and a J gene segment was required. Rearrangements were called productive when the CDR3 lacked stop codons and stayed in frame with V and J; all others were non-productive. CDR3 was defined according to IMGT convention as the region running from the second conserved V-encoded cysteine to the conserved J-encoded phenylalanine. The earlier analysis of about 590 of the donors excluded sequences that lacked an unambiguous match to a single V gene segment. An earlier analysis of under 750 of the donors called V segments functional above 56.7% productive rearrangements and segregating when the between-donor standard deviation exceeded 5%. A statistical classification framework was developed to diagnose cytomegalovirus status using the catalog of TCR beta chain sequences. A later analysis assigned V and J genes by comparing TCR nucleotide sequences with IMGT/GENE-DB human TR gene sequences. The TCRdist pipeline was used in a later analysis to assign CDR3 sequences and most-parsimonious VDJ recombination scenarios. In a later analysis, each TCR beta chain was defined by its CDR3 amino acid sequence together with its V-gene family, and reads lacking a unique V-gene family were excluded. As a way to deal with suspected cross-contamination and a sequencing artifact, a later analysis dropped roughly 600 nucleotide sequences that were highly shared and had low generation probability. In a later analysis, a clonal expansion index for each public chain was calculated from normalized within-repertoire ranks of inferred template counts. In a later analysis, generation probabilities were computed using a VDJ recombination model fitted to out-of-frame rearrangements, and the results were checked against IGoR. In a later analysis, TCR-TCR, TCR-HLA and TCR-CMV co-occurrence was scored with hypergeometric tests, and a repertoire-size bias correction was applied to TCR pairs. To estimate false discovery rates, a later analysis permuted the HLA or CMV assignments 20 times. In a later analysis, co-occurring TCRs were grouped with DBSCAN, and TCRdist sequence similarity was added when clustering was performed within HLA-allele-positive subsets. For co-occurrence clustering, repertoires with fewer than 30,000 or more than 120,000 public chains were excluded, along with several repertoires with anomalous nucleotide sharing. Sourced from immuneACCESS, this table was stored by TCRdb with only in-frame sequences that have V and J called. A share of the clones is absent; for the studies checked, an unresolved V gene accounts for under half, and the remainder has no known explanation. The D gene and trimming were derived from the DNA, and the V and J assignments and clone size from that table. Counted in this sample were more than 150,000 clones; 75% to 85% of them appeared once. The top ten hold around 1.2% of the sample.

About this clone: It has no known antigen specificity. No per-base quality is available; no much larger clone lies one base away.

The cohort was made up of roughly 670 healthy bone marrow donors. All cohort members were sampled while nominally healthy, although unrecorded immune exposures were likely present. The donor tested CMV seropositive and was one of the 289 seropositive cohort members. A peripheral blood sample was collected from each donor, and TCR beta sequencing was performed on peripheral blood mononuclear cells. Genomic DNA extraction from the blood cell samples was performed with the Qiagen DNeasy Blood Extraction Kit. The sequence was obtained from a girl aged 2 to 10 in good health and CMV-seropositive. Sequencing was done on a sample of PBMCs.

The CDR3 region reads CASRLTGTKGHGYTF. In nucleotides, the sequence is TGTGCCAGCAGACTGACCGGGACAAAGGGACATGGCTACACCTTC. The V and J segments used are TRBV28 and TRBJ1-2; the D segment could be TRBD1, given 6 matching bases. A distance of 20 bases separates the germline ends of V and J, which lose 6 bases and 6 bases respectively. The CDR3 starts with the cysteine, ends with the phenylalanine, and has 15 residues. CDR3 DNA is the only sequence kept; it has 45 bases, read in frame from the first base. CDR1 and CDR2 were assigned from the germline V gene as MDHEN and SYDVKM.